The 2 T cell receptor beta chains in this list originate from one sample, sequenced in a study of shared clonotypes between healthy human individuals. The repertoire was sequenced with immunoSEQ multiplex PCR; TCRdb's copy has only in-frame clones and lacks some. The data contain millions of clones, 85% to 95% of them singletons. Sequencing was done on a sample of naive CD4+ T cells sorted from blood. Indicated subset: CD45RA+ positively selected. The receptor set was obtained from a young man in good health.

Notes on this clone: This sample includes further DNA sequences coding for the same CDR3. The chain joins TRBV5-1 to TRBJ2-5; D remains ambiguous. V dropped 1 base and J dropped 5 bases, with 6 bases sitting between them. The CDR3 consists of 12 residues. Germline V gene sequence: CDR1 SGHRS, CDR2 YFSETQ. CDR3 sequence: CASSLLGETQYF. The CDR3 bases are TGCGCCAGCAGCTTGCTGGGGGAGACCCAGTACTTC.

The CDR3 nucleotides read TGTGCCAGCAGTGAACATGGGAGGGGTGGGGCCAACGTCCTGACTTTC. Translating gives CASSEHGRGGANVLTF. This rearrangement joins TRBV6-1 to TRBJ2-6; 7 bases match TRBD2. V dropped 2 bases and J dropped 3; count of bases not matched to a gene: 4. Germline V gene sequence: CDR1 MNHNS, CDR2 SASEGT. This CDR3 is 16 amino acids long.